This TCR beta chain was sequenced during a study of T cell repertoires in cytomegalovirus infection. Overall study results and limits: People with CMV and the relevant HLA were identified by cumulative public TCR beta family frequency. The ex vivo response was dominated by HLA-C-restricted CMV-specific TCR beta clonotypes.

V was pared by 0 bases and J by 0 bases, with 12 bases between. The CDR3 sequence is 17 residues long. Germline V CDR1 and CDR2: MNHNS, SASEGT. TCRdb redid the calling of the reads with MiXCR, one entry per CDR3 protein. Of about 310,000 distinct CDR3 sequences in the sample, around 25% were seen once. Worth noting for this clonotype: Its antigen is not identified.

Material: cultured PBMCs, obtained from culture after CMV antigen stimulation. The V and J genes are TRBV6-1 and TRBJ2-1, with D perhaps TRBD2 (6 bases). This clonotype originated in a human donor in good health (CMV status not recorded). Some clones in this sample may be carry-over from other donors' samples. CDR3 residues: CASSEALLARSYNEQFF. For the CDR3, the DNA is TGTGCCAGCAGTGAAGCGCTACTAGCCCGCTCCTACAATGAGCAGTTCTTC.